This T cell receptor beta chain was sequenced for a study of T cells after yellow fever vaccination. This CDR3 spans 14 amino acids. Germline-derived CDR1 and CDR2 are SGHTA and FQGNSA. Trimming cost V 5 bases and J 3 bases; bases outside gene matches: 3. TCRdb itself ran the 5' RACE reads through MiXCR, one entry per CDR3 protein. The sample lists under 250,000 distinct CDR3 sequences; about 7% were seen once. V is TRBV7-2 and J is TRBJ2-5, with 10 bases lining up with TRBD1. This clonotype originated in a man younger than 40 who received the YFV17D yellow fever vaccine. The sample was CD4+ T cells sorted from PBMCs, taken 15 days after the yellow fever booster vaccination. CDR3 residues: CASSRQGAEETQYF. The CDR3 nucleotides are TGTGCCAGCAGCCGACAGGGGGCCGAAGAGACCCAGTACTTC.